Shown below are 14 T cell receptor beta chains from a single sample sequenced in a study of T-cell memory formation after mild COVID-19 (dated by TCRdb to about 2021). Libraries were prepared through 5' RACE. TCRdb shows the sequencer as Illumina NovaSeq 6000. TCRdb itself trimmed the public reads at Q25 with fastp, ran MiXCR and retained productive beta chains. For every CDR3 protein sequence, its rows merge into one entry that carries the most common genes and DNA. The sample table contains around 320,000 distinct CDR3 sequences; only one count was recorded for less than 20% of them. The ten largest clonotypes hold over 20% of the sample. The sample was PBMCs or a T cell subset sorted from them (not recorded which). These TCRs come from a man aged 18 to 30 who had mild COVID-19 (a few samples of this study predate the infection). The sample titles of this study are shuffled in the database, so cell type and time point are left out; the donor was told from shared clones.

The rearrangement links TRBV12-3 or TRBV12-4 to TRBJ1-2; D is uncertain. Deletions cut 6 bases from V and 8 bases from J, with 16 bases between. The CDR3 loop spans 13 amino acids. CDR3 in DNA: TGTGCCAGCAGCCCGGGAGCTCCACGGGGCTACACCTTC. As protein: CASSPGAPRGYTF.

This clonotype showed up just a few times. V and J are TRBV20-1 and TRBJ2-3; 9 bases line up with TRBD1. The CDR3 is 16 residues long. The trim removed 4 bases at V and 1 base at J, leaving 9 bases unmatched. Germline V lookup: CDR1 DFQATT, CDR2 SNEGSKA (reference sequence). The CDR3 here is CSANPTGGLGTDTQYF. CDR3 DNA: TGCAGTGCTAACCCGACAGGGGGGCTCGGCACAGATACGCAGTATTTT.

This clonotype has a count of ten or more. This chain uses TRBV20-1 with TRBJ2-5; D uncertain. V was trimmed by 4 bases and J by 2 bases, leaving 14 bases between them. Germline assignment: CDR1 DFQATT and CDR2 SNEGSKA (reference sequence). The length of the CDR3 is 14 residues. This CDR3 reads CSATKGRAQETQYF. The CDR3 DNA sequence: TGCAGTGCTACCAAAGGTCGAGCTCAAGAGACCCAGTACTTC.

The genes are TRBV4-1 and TRBJ2-7, with D perhaps assigned TRBD1 or TRBD2 (6 bases each). Trimming took off 5 bases at V and 3 bases at J, with 20 bases between the two ends. Germline V gene data show CDR1 as MGHRA and CDR2 as YSYEKL. This CDR3 comprises 16 residues. In DNA form, the CDR3 reads TGCGCCAGCAGCTCCTTGGAGGGGGAAGAGGTCTACGAGCAGTACTTC. Its translation: CASSSLEGEEVYEQYF.

The rearrangement uses TRBV12-3 or TRBV12-4 and TRBJ2-5; perhaps TRBD1 as D (7 bases). V shed 4 bases and J shed 4 bases, with 13 bases lying between them. The CDR3 runs 14 residues. The CDR3 coding sequence is TGTGCCAGCAGTTGGGCAGGGGGGAGAGAGACCCAGTACTTC. Its translation is CASSWAGGRETQYF.

The gene calls are TRBV5-6 and TRBJ1-2; 10 bases agree with TRBD1. CDR1 and CDR2 from the germline V gene are SGHDT and YYEEEE. The J segment lost 14 bases and the V segment lost 0 bases, leaving 7 bases of the junction unmatched. The CDR3 runs to 13 residues. The CDR3, as DNA: TGTGCCAGCAGCTTGGGACAGGGGGCCTTTGTTACCTTC. This gives the protein CASSLGQGAFVTF.

This clonotype was picked up a small number of times. The genes are TRBV6-5 and TRBJ1-2; TRBD1 might be the D (5 bases). The CDR3 runs 12 residues. The V end lost 5 bases, the J end lost 7 bases, and 11 bases lay between the germline ends. Germline V gives CDR1 MNHEY, CDR2 SVGAGI. The CDR3, as DNA: TGTGCCAGCAGTCCCCAGGGTTCTGGCTACACCTTC. Protein product: CASSPQGSGYTF.

The CDR3 DNA follows: TGTGCCAGCAGCTACCGGGACGCAAAGACTGAAGCTTTCTTT. Protein: CASSYRDAKTEAFF. The chain employs TRBV11-1 and TRBJ1-1; a weak D match, TRBD1 (5 bases). This CDR3 region has 14 residues. CDR1 is SGHAT and CDR2 is FQDESV in the germline V gene (reference sequence). The germline V and J ends were trimmed by 4 bases and 5 bases, with 14 bases remaining between them.

The genes are TRBV4-1 and TRBJ2-1; D remains ambiguous. Germline V CDR1 and CDR2: MGHRA, YSYEKL. Trimming took 4 bases from V and 6 from J, leaving 10 bases between them. This CDR3 region has 13 residues. CDR3 sequence reads: CASSRGRINEQFF. Written as DNA, the CDR3 is TGCGCCAGCAGCCGAGGACGAATCAATGAGCAGTTCTTC.

The rearrangement uses TRBV29-1 and TRBJ1-1; tentative D call: TRBD1 (6 bases). CDR1 is SQVTM and CDR2 is ANQGSEA in the germline V gene. The CDR3 is made up of 11 amino acids. With 6 bases removed from V and 11 bases from J, the gap between germline ends came to 16 bases. CDR3 sequence reads: CSVTQGFLAFF. Here the CDR3 DNA reads TGCAGCGTGACACAGGGTTTCTTGGCTTTCTTT.

The rearrangement links TRBV5-1 to TRBJ1-2; no clear D gene. The CDR3 has 14 amino acids. Per the germline V gene, CDR1 is SGHRS and CDR2 is YFSETQ. Trimming took 0 bases from V and 1 from J, leaving 7 bases between them. The DNA of the CDR3 is TGCGCCAGCAGCTTGGGCAGCCTTAACTATGGCTACACCTTC. Protein: CASSLGSLNYGYTF.

The table lists this clonotype with a few counts. This sequence joins TRBV12-3 or TRBV12-4 and TRBJ2-7, with 11 bases that match TRBD2. The CDR3 spans 15 residues. V trimming: 6 bases; J trimming: 4 bases; junction bases outside the gene matches: 8. CDR3 residues: CASREDVAGGYEQYF. The CDR3 nucleotides read TGTGCCAGCAGGGAAGATGTAGCGGGGGGGTACGAGCAGTACTTC.

This clonotype was observed a handful of times. V usage is TRBV10-3 and J usage is TRBJ2-2; TRBD1 matches 11 bases. Germline V CDR1 and CDR2: ENHRY, SYGVKD. CDR3 length equals 15 residues. V trimming: 6 bases; J trimming: 0 bases; junction bases outside the gene matches: 0. CDR3 sequence reads: CAIRGQGANTGELFF. Written as DNA, the CDR3 is TGTGCCATCAGGGGACAGGGGGCGAACACCGGGGAGCTGTTTTTT.

About this clonotype itself: A read error may account for a junction end that differs from germline. The chain uses TRBV10-3 and TRBJ2-2, with D perhaps TRBD2 (6 bases). There are 14 residues in the CDR3. Germline CDR1 and CDR2: ENHRY and SYGVKD. The CDR3 is CASSAGYNTGELFF. The CDR3 region has the DNA TGTGCCAGCAGTGCGGGGTACAACACCGGGGAGCTGTTTTTT.